The clone carrying this TCR beta chain was seen only a few times. As handled by the study authors: Quantification of nucleated cells was approximated via reference gene primer amplification. Assay: immunoSEQ multiplex PCR; the TCRdb copy retains only in-frame clones and omits some. The DNA gave D and trimming, while V, J and clone size come from that table. The sample comprises 200,000 to 300,000 clones, just under 85% of which are singletons, and 5% to 8% rests with the top ten. The ends were cut back, 6 bases at V and 7 bases at J, with 13 bases in the middle. The CDR3 totals 13 residues. Germline lookup yields CDR1 LNHDA and CDR2 SQIVND (reference sequence). The data stem from a study of blood T cell repertoires in COVID-19. Study information: Material from acute and convalescent COVID-19 was sourced from the United States, Italy and Spain. The cDNA or gDNA used as material had been derived from T cells, B-cell-depleted T cells, or PBMCs.

The source is a woman aged 55-69 years with active or convalescent COVID-19. Source material: peripheral blood. J is TRBJ1-5 and V is TRBV19, with D hard to call. DNA of the CDR3: TGTGCCAGTAGCTTTTCCCCAGAACAGCCCCAGCATTTT. Protein product: CASSFSPEQPQHF.